This T cell receptor beta chain was captured by sequencing in a study of identical twins. TCRdb itself ran the 5' RACE reads through MiXCR, one entry per CDR3 protein. The sample holds a few hundred thousand distinct CDR3 sequences; about 16% are singletons and the top ten take about 0.4%. V lost 0 bases to trimming and J lost 4 bases; unmatched junction nucleotides: 5. CDR1 and CDR2 from the germline V gene are DFQATT and SNEGSKA (reference sequence). The length of the CDR3 is 16 residues. General study findings and limits: Shared out-of-frame alpha sequences (those common to twins) showed excess low generation probability.

Concerning this clonotype: No antigen is known for it.

The same data also contributed to another study, on yellow fever vaccine responses in identical twins. That report notes: Twins' vaccine T cell responses were reported to seem partly convergent and partly personalized.

This chain connects TRBV20-1 to TRBJ2-2; the match to TRBD2 covers 10 bases. The receptor's source is a woman under 30 in good health. The sample consisted of CD4+ T cells sorted from blood. The CDR3 nucleotides are TGCAGTGCTAGAGAGGCTAGCGGGAGTCGCACCGGGGAGCTGTTTTTT. Translated, it gives CSAREASGSRTGELFF.